This T cell receptor (beta chain) comes out of a study of blood T cell repertoires in COVID-19. About the study: Both acute and convalescent COVID-19 samples were obtained from the United States, Italy and Spain. T cells, B-cell-depleted T cells, or PBMCs supplied cDNA or gDNA.

Per the original methods: Estimation of nucleated cell counts was performed using reference gene primer amplification. Sequencing was performed with immunoSEQ multiplex PCR; in TCRdb, only in-frame clones are kept and a portion is missing. V and J calls plus clone size are reproduced from that table; the DNA served to infer D and trimming. The data show under 300,000 clones, 80% to 90% seen once. V lost 2 bases, J lost 0 bases, and 17 bases lay in between. The V gene's germline CDR1 is KGHSH and CDR2 LQKENI. CDR3 size: 18 residues. V is TRBV18 and J is TRBJ2-1; tentatively, D is TRBD2 (6 bases). The origin of this receptor is a woman aged 50 to 65 who had recovered from COVID-19. Source material: peripheral blood. CDR3 loop: CASSPDVAGLSSYNEQFF. In nucleotides, the CDR3 is TGTGCCAGCTCACCAGACGTGGCGGGGCTGAGCTCCTACAATGAGCAGTTCTTC.